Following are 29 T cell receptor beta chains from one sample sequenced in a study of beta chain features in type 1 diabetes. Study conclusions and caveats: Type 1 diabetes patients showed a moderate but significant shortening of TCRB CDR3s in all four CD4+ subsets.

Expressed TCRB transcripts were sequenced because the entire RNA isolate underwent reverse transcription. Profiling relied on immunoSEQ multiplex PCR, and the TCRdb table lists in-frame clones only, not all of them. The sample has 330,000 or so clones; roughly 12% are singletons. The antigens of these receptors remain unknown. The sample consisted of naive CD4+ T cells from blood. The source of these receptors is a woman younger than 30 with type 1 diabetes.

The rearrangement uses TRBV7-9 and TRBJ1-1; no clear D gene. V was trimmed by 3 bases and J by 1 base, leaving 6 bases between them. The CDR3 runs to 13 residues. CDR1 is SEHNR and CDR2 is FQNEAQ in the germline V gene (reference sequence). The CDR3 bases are TGTGCCAGCAGCTTTGCGGAGAACACTGAAGCTTTCTTT. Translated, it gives CASSFAENTEAFF.

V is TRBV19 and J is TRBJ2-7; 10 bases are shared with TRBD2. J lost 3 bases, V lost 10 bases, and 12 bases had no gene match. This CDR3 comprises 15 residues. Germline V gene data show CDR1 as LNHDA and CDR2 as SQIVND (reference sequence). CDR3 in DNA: TGTGCCATCAAAAGGCGGGCTAGCGGGAGCTACGAGCAGTACTTC. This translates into CAIKRRASGSYEQYF.

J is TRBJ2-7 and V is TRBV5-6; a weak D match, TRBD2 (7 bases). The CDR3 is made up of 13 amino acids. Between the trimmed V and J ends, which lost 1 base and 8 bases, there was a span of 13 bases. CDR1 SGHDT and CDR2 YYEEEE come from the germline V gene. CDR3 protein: CASSLRRGAQQYF. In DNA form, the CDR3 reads TGTGCCAGCAGCTTGCGCCGGGGGGCGCAGCAGTACTTC.

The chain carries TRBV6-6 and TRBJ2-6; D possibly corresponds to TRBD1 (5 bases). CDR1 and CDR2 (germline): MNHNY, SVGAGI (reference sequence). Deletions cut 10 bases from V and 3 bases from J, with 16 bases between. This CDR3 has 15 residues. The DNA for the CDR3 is TGTGCCACCGCGGCTCTGACAGTTGGGGCCAACGTCCTGACTTTC. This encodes CATAALTVGANVLTF.

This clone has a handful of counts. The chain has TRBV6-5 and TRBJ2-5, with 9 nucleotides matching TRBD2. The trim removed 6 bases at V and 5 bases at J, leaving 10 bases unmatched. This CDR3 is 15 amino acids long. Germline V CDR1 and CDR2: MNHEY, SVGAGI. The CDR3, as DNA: TGTGCCAGCAGATACGCTAGCGGGGTAGGGGAGACCCAGTACTTC. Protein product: CASRYASGVGETQYF.

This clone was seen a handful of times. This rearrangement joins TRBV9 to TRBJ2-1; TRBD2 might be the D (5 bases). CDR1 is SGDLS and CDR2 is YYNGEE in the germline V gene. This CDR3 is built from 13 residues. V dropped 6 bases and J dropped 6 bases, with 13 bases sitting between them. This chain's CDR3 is CASNPGGSNEQFF. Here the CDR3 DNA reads TGTGCCAGCAACCCAGGAGGATCCAATGAGCAGTTCTTC.

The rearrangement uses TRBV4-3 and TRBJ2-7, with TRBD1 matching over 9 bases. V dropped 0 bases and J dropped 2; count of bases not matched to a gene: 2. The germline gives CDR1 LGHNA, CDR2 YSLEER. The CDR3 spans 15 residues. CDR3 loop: CASSQDWDRAYEQYF. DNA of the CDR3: TGCGCCAGCAGCCAAGATTGGGACAGGGCCTACGAGCAGTACTTC.

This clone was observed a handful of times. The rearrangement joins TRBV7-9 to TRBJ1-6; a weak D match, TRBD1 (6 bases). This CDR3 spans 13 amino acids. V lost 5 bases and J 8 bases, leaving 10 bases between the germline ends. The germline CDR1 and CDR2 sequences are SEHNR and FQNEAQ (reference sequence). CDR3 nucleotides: TGTGCCAGCAGCGAACAGGGCGATTCACCCCTCCACTTT. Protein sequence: CASSEQGDSPLHF.

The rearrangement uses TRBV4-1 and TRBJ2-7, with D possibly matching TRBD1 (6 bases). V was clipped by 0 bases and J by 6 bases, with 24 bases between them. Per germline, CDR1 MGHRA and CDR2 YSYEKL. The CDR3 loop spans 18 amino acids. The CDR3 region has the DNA TGCGCCAGCAGCCAAGATCCGTCGTTGGGGCAGGGGCCCCCCGAGCAGTACTTC. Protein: CASSQDPSLGQGPPEQYF.

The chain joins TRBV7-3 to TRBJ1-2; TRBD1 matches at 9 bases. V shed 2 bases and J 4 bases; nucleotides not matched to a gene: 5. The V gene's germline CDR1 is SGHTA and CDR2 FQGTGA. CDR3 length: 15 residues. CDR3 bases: TGTGCCAGCAGCTTAGAGGGACAGGGAGGCTATGGCTACACCTTC. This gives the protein CASSLEGQGGYGYTF. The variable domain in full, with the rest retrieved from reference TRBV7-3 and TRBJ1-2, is GAGVSQTPSNKVTEKGKYVELRCDPISGHTALYWYRQSLGQGPEFLIYFQGTGAADDSGLPNDRFFAVRPEGSVSTLKIQRTERGDSAVYLCASSLEGQGGYGYTFGSGTRLTVV.

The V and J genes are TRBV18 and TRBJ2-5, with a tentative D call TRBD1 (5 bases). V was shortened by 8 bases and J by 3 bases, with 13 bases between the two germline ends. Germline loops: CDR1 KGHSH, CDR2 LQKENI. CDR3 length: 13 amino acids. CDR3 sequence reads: CASQARGEETQYF. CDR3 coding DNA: TGTGCCAGCCAAGCAAGGGGCGAAGAGACCCAGTACTTC.

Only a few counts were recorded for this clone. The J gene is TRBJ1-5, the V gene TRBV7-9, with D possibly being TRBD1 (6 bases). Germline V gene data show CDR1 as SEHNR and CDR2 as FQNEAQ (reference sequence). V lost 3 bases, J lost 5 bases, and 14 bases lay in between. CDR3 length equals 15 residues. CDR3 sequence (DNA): TGTGCCAGCAGCTTTTCGACAGGTGGAGATCAGCCCCAGCATTTT. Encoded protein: CASSFSTGGDQPQHF.

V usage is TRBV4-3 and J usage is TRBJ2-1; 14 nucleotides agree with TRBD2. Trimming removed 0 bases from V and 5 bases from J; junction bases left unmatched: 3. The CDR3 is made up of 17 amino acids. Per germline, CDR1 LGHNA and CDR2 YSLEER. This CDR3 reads CASSQEGGLAGDNEQFF. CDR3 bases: TGCGCCAGCAGCCAAGAAGGGGGACTAGCGGGAGACAATGAGCAGTTCTTC.

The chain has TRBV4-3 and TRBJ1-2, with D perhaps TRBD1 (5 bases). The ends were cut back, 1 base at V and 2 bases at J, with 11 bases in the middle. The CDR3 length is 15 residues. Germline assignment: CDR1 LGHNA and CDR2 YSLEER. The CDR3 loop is CASSQVRSGNYGYTF. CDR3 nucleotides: TGCGCCAGCAGCCAAGTTCGGTCAGGGAACTATGGCTACACCTTC.

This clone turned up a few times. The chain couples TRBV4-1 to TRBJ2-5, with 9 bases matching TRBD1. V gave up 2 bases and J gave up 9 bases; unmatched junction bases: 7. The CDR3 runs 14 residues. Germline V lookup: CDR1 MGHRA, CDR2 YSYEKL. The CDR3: CASSQQEGQGPQYF. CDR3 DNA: TGCGCCAGCAGCCAACAGGAGGGACAGGGTCCCCAGTACTTC.

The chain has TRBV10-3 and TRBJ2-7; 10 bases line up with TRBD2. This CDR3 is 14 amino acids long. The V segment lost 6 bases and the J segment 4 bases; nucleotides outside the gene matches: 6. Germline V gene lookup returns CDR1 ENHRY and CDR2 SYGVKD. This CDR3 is CAISPGTSEYEQYF. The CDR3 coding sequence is TGTGCCATCAGCCCCGGGACTAGCGAGTACGAGCAGTACTTC.

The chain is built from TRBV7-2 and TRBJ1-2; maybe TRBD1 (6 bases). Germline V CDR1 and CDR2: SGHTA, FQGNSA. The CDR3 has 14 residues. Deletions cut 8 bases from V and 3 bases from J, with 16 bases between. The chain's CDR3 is CASSGQRRHYGYTF. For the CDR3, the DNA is TGTGCCAGCTCGGGACAACGCCGTCACTATGGCTACACCTTC.

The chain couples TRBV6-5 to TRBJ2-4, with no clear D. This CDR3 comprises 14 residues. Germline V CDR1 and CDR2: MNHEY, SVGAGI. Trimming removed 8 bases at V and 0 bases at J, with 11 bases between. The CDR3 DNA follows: TGTGCCAGCGCGAGCTCTCCAGCCAAAAACATTCAGTACTTC. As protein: CASASSPAKNIQYF.

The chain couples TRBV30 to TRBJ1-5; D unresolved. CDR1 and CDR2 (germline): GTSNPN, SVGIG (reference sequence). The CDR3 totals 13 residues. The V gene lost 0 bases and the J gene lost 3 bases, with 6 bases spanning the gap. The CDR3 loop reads CAWSVAVNQPQHF. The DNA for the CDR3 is TGTGCCTGGAGTGTCGCGGTCAATCAGCCCCAGCATTTT.

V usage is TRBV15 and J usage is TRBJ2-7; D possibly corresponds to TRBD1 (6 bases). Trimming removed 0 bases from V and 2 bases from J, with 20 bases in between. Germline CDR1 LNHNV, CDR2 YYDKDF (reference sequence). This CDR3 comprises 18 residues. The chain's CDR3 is CATSRDKVDRIIAYEQYF. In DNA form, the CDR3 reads TGTGCCACCAGCAGAGATAAAGTCGACAGGATTATCGCCTACGAGCAGTACTTC.

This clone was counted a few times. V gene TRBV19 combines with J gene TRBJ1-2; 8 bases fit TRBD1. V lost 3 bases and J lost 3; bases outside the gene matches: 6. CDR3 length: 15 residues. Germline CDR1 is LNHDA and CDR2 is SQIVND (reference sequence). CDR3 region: CASSIRAGGDYGYTF. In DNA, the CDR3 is TGTGCCAGTAGTATCAGGGCAGGGGGCGACTATGGCTACACCTTC.

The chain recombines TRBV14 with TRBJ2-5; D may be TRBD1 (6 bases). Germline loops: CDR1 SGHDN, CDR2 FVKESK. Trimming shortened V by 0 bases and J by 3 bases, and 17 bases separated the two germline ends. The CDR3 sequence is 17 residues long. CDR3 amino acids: CASSQDSPGTTKETQYF. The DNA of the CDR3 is TGTGCCAGCAGCCAAGATAGCCCAGGGACAACTAAAGAGACCCAGTACTTC.

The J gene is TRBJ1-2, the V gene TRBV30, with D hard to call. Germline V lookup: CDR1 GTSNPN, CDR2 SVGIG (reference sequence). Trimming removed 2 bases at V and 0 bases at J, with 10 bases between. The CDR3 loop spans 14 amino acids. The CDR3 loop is CAWSLTLANYGYTF. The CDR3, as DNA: TGTGCCTGGAGTCTGACTCTTGCTAACTATGGCTACACCTTC.

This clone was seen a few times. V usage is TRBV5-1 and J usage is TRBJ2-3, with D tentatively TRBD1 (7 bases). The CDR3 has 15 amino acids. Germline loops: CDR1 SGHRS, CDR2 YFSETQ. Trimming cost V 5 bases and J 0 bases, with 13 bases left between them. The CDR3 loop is CASRPTGTSTDTQYF. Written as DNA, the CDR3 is TGCGCCAGCAGACCGACAGGGACTAGCACAGATACGCAGTATTTT.

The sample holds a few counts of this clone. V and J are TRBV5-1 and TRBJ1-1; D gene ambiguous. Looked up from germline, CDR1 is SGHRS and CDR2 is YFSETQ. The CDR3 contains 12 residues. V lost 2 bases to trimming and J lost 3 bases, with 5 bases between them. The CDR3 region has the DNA TGCGCCAGCAGCTTCAGCGACACTGAAGCTTTCTTT. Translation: CASSFSDTEAFF.

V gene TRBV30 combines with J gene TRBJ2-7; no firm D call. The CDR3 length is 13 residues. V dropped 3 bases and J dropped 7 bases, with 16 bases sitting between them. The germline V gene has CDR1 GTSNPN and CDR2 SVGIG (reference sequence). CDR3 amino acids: CAWRFGASREQYF. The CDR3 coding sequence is TGTGCCTGGAGGTTCGGAGCCTCGAGGGAGCAGTACTTC.

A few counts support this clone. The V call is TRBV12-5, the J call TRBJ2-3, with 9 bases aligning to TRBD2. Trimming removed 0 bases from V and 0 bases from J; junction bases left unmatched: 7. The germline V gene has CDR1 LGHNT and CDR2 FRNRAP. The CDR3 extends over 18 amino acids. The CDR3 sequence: CASGLVSAGGPSTDTQYF. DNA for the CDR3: TGTGCTAGTGGTTTGGTATCGGCGGGAGGGCCTAGCACAGATACGCAGTATTTT.

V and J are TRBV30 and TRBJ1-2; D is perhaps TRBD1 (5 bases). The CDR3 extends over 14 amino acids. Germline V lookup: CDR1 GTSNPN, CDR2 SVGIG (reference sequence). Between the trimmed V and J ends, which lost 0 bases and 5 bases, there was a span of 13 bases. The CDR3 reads CAWSVSRARYGYTF. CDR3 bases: TGTGCCTGGAGTGTGAGCAGGGCTCGATATGGCTACACCTTC. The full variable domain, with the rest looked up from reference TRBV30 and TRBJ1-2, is SQTIHQWPATLVQPVGSPLSLECTVEGTSNPNLYWYRQAAGRGLQLLFYSVGIGQISSEVPQNLSASRPQDRQFILSSKKLLLSDSGFYLCAWSVSRARYGYTFGSGTRLTVV.

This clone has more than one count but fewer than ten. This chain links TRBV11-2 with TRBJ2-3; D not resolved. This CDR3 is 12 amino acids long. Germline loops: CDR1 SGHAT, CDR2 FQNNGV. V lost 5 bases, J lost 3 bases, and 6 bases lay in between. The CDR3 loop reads CASSANTDTQYF. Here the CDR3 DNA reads TGTGCCAGCAGCGCGAATACAGATACGCAGTATTTT. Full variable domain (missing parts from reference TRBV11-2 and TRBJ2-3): EAGVAQSPRYKIIEKRQSVAFWCNPISGHATLYWYQQILGQGPKLLIQFQNNGVVDDSQLPKDRFSAERLKGVDSTLKIQPAKLEDSAVYLCASSANTDTQYFGPGTRLTVL.